This TCR beta chain was sequenced for a study of CD8 T cells in Susac syndrome. From germline, CDR1 is MNHEY and CDR2 SVGAGI. Trimming left V 6 bases short and J 7 bases short, with 16 bases between. The CDR3 is 13 residues long. Random hexamers were used to reverse transcribe 0.5 to 1 ug of RNA. With immunoSEQ multiplex PCR, TCR beta CDR3 was amplified across 54 Vbeta and 13 Jbeta. TCRdb reprocessed the immunoSEQ multiplex PCR reads with MiXCR, giving one entry per CDR3 protein. The table shows some 63,000 distinct CDR3 sequences, with just under 95% occurring only once. CD8+ and CD4+ T cells from blood underwent TCR beta sequencing.

This receptor was obtained from a human donor with multiple sclerosis. The sequenced sample consisted of CD8+ T cells from PBMCs. The V call is TRBV6-5, the J call TRBJ2-7; a weak D match, TRBD1 (6 bases). CDR3 in amino acids: CASSLGQFGEQYF. DNA for the CDR3: TGTGCCAGCAGCCTCGGACAGTTTGGGGAGCAGTACTTC.